This T cell receptor (beta chain) was sequenced during a study of shared clonotypes between healthy human individuals. Study-level findings and limits: Naive subsets typically showed greater estimated richness than memory subsets. Inspection by rarefaction showed sorted-subset sequencing to be incomplete despite large depth.

Using about 220 ng DNA, approximately 27,000 T cell genomes, the sorted-subset replicate PCRs were run. Produced via immunoSEQ multiplex PCR; TCRdb's table is partial and in-frame only. The sample has about a million clones, around three quarters seen once. This clone has a handful of counts. Its antigen is unknown. CDR1 is SGHRS, CDR2 YFSETQ, per germline. The CDR3 is made up of 15 amino acids. Trimming cost V 4 bases and J 5 bases, with 17 bases left between them. This clonotype was obtained from a man aged 18 to 30 in good health. Material: memory CD4+ T cells sorted from blood. Subset described: CD45RA-negative fraction. J is TRBJ2-3 and V is TRBV5-1, with D perhaps matching TRBD1 or TRBD2 (5 bases each). DNA of the CDR3: TGCGCCAGCAGCCCGAGGGCCCCGCAGGGAGATACGCAGTATTTT. Translation: CASSPRAPQGDTQYF.